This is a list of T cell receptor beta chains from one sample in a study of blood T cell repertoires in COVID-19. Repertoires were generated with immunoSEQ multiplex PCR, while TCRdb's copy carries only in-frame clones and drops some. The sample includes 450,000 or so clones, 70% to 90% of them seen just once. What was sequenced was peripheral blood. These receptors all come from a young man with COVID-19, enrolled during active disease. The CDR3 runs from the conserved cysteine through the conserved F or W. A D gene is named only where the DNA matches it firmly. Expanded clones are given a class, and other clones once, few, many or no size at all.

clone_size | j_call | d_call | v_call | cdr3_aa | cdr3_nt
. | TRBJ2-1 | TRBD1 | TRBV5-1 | CASSPGGNEQFF | TGCGCCAGCAGTCCAGGGGGAAATGAGCAGTTCTTC
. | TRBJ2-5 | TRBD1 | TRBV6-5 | CASKAGGTETQYF | TGTGCCAGCAAAGCAGGGGGCACGGAGACCCAGTACTTC
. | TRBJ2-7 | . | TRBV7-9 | CASSFSSSYEQYF | TGTGCCAGCAGCTTCTCTAGCTCCTACGAGCAGTACTTC
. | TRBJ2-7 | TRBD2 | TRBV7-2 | CASSPRAGVGYEQYF | TGTGCCAGCAGCCCCCGGGCGGGGGTGGGCTACGAGCAGTACTTC
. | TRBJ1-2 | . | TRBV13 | CASRPYFTLSYGYTF | TGTGCCAGCAGACCCTATTTTACTTTGTCCTATGGCTACACCTTC
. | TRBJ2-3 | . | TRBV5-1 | CASGTGTWTDTQYF | TGCGCCAGCGGAACCGGGACATGGACAGATACGCAGTATTTT
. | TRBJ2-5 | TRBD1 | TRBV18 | CASSPETGGEETQYF | TGTGCCAGCTCACCAGAGACAGGGGGAGAGGAGACCCAGTACTTC
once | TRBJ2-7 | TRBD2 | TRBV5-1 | CASSSSGLVNEQYF | TGCGCCAGCAGCTCATCGGGACTAGTTAACGAGCAGTACTTC
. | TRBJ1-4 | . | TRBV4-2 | CASSQAPRGTTNEKLFF | TGTGCCAGCAGCCAAGCCCCCCGGGGAACAACTAATGAAAAACTGTTTTTT
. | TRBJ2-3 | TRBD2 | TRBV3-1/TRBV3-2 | CASSPSGVGTDTQYF | TGTGCCAGCAGTCCCAGCGGGGTTGGCACAGATACGCAGTATTTT
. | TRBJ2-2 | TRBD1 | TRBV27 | CASSSPRTGIDTGELFF | TGTGCCAGCAGTTCCCCCCGGACAGGTATAGACACCGGGGAGCTGTTTTTT
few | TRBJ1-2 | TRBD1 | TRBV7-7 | CASSPLPPDRNYGYTF | TGTGCCAGCAGCCCCCTCCCACCGGACAGGAACTATGGCTACACCTTC
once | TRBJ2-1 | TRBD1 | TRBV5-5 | CASSLRQGREQFF | TGTGCCAGCAGCCTCCGACAGGGCCGGGAGCAGTTCTTC
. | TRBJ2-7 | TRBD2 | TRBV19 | CASSPRLAGDLYEQYF | TGTGCCAGTAGTCCCCGACTAGCGGGGGACCTCTACGAGCAGTACTTC
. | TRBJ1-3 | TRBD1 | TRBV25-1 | CASRSARTGSGNTIYF | TGTGCCAGCAGAAGCGCAAGGACAGGTTCTGGAAACACCATATATTTT
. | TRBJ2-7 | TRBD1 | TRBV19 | CASSIEGTGGYEQYF | TGTGCCAGTAGTATAGAAGGGACAGGGGGCTACGAGCAGTACTTC
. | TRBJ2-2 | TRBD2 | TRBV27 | CASSFSQLAAPGELFF | TGTGCCAGCAGTTTCTCGCAACTAGCGGCCCCCGGGGAGCTGTTTTTT
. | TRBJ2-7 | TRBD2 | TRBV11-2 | CASSSGLAPNLYEQYF | TGTGCCAGCAGCTCAGGACTAGCCCCTAACTTATACGAGCAGTACTTC
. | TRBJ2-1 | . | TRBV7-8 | CASSQSRGSSYNEQFF | TGTGCCAGCAGCCAATCGAGGGGGAGCTCCTACAATGAGCAGTTCTTC
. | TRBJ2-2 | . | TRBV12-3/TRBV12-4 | CASSPSMAGELFF | TGTGCCAGCAGTCCATCTATGGCCGGGGAGCTGTTTTTT
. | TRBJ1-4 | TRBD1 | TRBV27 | CASSLGTGAAFSLFF | TGTGCCAGCAGTTTAGGGACAGGGGCCGCCTTTTCGCTGTTTTTT
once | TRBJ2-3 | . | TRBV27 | CASAVAGDTQYF | TGTGCCAGCGCGGTAGCAGGGGATACGCAGTATTTT
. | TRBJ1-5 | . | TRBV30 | CAWSVLGDQPQHF | TGTGCCTGGAGTGTACTAGGCGATCAGCCCCAGCATTTT
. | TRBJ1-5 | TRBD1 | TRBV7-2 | CASSLGQGAHQPQHF | TGTGCCAGCAGCTTGGGACAGGGGGCGCATCAGCCCCAGCATTTT